These T cell receptor beta chains were read from a single sample in a study of shared clonotypes between healthy human individuals. Data came from immunoSEQ multiplex PCR; TCRdb stores just in-frame clones and leaves some out. The table lists 2 million to 2.5 million clones, approximately 93% of them singletons. Sequencing was done on a sample of naive CD4+ T cells from PBMCs. These TCRs come from a man aged 18 to 35 in good health. Some clones in this sample may be carry-over from other donors' samples. CDR3s include the opening cysteine and the closing phenylalanine or tryptophan. Each record gives: clone size, D gene, J gene, V gene, CDR3 length, CDR3 DNA, CDR3 protein. D genes are given only for firm matches. Size is stated for part of the rows, as once, few or many counts, or as a class when the clone is expanded.

abundance: .; d_gene: .; j_gene: TRBJ2-7; v_gene: TRBV11-2; len: 14; CDR3nt: TGTGCCAGCAGCTTCGCCATGAGCTCCTACGAGCAGTACTTC; CDR3aa: CASSFAMSSYEQYF
abundance: once; d_gene: .; j_gene: TRBJ1-1; v_gene: TRBV5-6; len: 12; CDR3nt: TGTGCCAGCACCGGGGGTGGTACTGAAGCTTTCTTT; CDR3aa: CASTGGGTEAFF
abundance: .; d_gene: .; j_gene: TRBJ2-5; v_gene: TRBV5-1; len: 14; CDR3nt: TGCGCCAGCAGCTTGCCCACTTTCCTAGAGACCCAGTACTTC; CDR3aa: CASSLPTFLETQYF
abundance: .; d_gene: .; j_gene: TRBJ2-3; v_gene: TRBV5-4; len: 14; CDR3nt: TGTGCCGGCAGCTTGGGGGGAGGCGCAGATACGCAGTATTTT; CDR3aa: CAGSLGGGADTQYF
abundance: once; d_gene: .; j_gene: TRBJ2-3; v_gene: TRBV5-1; len: 16; CDR3nt: TGCGCCAGCAGCTTGGGACACCCAGCACAGGGAGATACGCAGTATTTT; CDR3aa: CASSLGHPAQGDTQYF
abundance: .; d_gene: .; j_gene: TRBJ2-2; v_gene: TRBV28; len: 13; CDR3nt: TGTGCCAGCGAACGGGAGTCCACCGGGGAGCTGTTTTTT; CDR3aa: CASERESTGELFF
abundance: .; d_gene: TRBD1; j_gene: TRBJ2-7; v_gene: TRBV7-9; len: 14; CDR3nt: TGTGCCAGCAGCCCCCGGACAGGGAACTACGAGCAGTACTTC; CDR3aa: CASSPRTGNYEQYF
abundance: .; d_gene: .; j_gene: TRBJ1-2; v_gene: TRBV6-1; len: 13; CDR3nt: TGTGCCTCCGATGAGGGGCATCCTTGGGGCTACACCTTC; CDR3aa: CASDEGHPWGYTF
abundance: .; d_gene: .; j_gene: TRBJ2-2; v_gene: TRBV5-1; len: 12; CDR3nt: TGCGCCAGCGCAATCCCAACCGGGGAGCTGTTTTTT; CDR3aa: CASAIPTGELFF
abundance: .; d_gene: .; j_gene: TRBJ1-5; v_gene: TRBV28; len: 14; CDR3nt: TGTGCCAGCAGTTTTTGGCTAAGCAATCAGCCCCAGCATTTT; CDR3aa: CASSFWLSNQPQHF
abundance: .; d_gene: .; j_gene: TRBJ2-7; v_gene: TRBV9; len: 14; CDR3nt: TGTGCCAGCAGCGTAGCTCCACGCTCCTACGAGCAGTACTTC; CDR3aa: CASSVAPRSYEQYF
abundance: .; d_gene: TRBD2; j_gene: TRBJ2-7; v_gene: TRBV4-2; len: 16; CDR3nt: TGTGCCAGCAGTCCTGACTGGGAACTAGCGTTTTACGAGCAGTACTTC; CDR3aa: CASSPDWELAFYEQYF
abundance: .; d_gene: .; j_gene: TRBJ1-2; v_gene: TRBV28; len: 14; CDR3nt: TGTGCCAGCAGGCCCGACTTGTCCGGCAGAAACTACACCTTC; CDR3aa: CASRPDLSGRNYTF
abundance: .; d_gene: .; j_gene: TRBJ2-5; v_gene: TRBV21-1; len: 16; CDR3nt: TGTGCCAGCAGCAATTCCCACAGGGGAGCTCAAGAGACCCAGTACTTC; CDR3aa: CASSNSHRGAQETQYF
abundance: .; d_gene: .; j_gene: TRBJ2-7; v_gene: TRBV6-5; len: 15; CDR3nt: TGTGCCAGCAGCCGAGAGGACAGCCTGACCTACGAGCAGTACTTC; CDR3aa: CASSREDSLTYEQYF
abundance: .; d_gene: .; j_gene: TRBJ2-7; v_gene: TRBV5-1; len: 14; CDR3nt: TGCGCCAGCAGCTTGGTCGGCAGGGGGGCCGAGCAGTACTTC; CDR3aa: CASSLVGRGAEQYF
abundance: .; d_gene: .; j_gene: TRBJ2-7; v_gene: TRBV4-1; len: 16; CDR3nt: TGCGCCAGCAGCCAAGATGGGCGGCTACCGGGGTACGAGCAGTACTTC; CDR3aa: CASSQDGRLPGYEQYF
abundance: .; d_gene: TRBD2; j_gene: TRBJ2-2; v_gene: TRBV7-3; len: 19; CDR3nt: TGTGCCAGCAGCCCCCAGGGACTAGCGGGAGTTGTGGACACCGGGGAGCTGTTTTTT; CDR3aa: CASSPQGLAGVVDTGELFF
abundance: .; d_gene: TRBD2; j_gene: TRBJ2-3; v_gene: TRBV6-6; len: 16; CDR3nt: TGTGCCAGCAGTCTCTCTAGCGGGAGATTGGCAGATACGCAGTATTTT; CDR3aa: CASSLSSGRLADTQYF
abundance: .; d_gene: .; j_gene: TRBJ2-4; v_gene: TRBV9; len: 17; CDR3nt: TGTGCCAGCAATAGACAGGCTACTAGCCTAGCCAAAAACATTCAGTACTTC; CDR3aa: CASNRQATSLAKNIQYF
abundance: .; d_gene: TRBD1; j_gene: TRBJ2-5; v_gene: TRBV7-2; len: 16; CDR3nt: TGTGCCAGCAGGTCAAAACAGGGGGCTCCGGGAGAGACCCAGTACTTC; CDR3aa: CASRSKQGAPGETQYF
abundance: .; d_gene: TRBD1; j_gene: TRBJ2-2; v_gene: TRBV5-1; len: 15; CDR3nt: TGCGCCAGCAGCTCCAGGACAGGGAACACCGGGGAGCTGTTTTTT; CDR3aa: CASSSRTGNTGELFF
abundance: .; d_gene: .; j_gene: TRBJ2-6; v_gene: TRBV5-1; len: 14; CDR3nt: TGCGCCAGCAGCGAAATCGTAGGGGCCAACGTCCTGACTTTC; CDR3aa: CASSEIVGANVLTF
abundance: .; d_gene: .; j_gene: TRBJ2-5; v_gene: TRBV7-6; len: 13; CDR3nt: TGTGCCAGCAGCCCATCCCCCGGGGAGACCCAGTACTTC; CDR3aa: CASSPSPGETQYF
abundance: .; d_gene: TRBD2; j_gene: TRBJ2-1; v_gene: TRBV30; len: 14; CDR3nt: TGTGCCTGGAGCTCTAGCGGGAGCTACAATGAGCAGTTCTTC; CDR3aa: CAWSSSGSYNEQFF
abundance: .; d_gene: .; j_gene: TRBJ2-7; v_gene: TRBV5-1; len: 14; CDR3nt: TGCGCCAGCGGTACAGGGACCTCCTCCTACGAGCAGTACTTC; CDR3aa: CASGTGTSSYEQYF
abundance: .; d_gene: .; j_gene: TRBJ1-1; v_gene: TRBV27; len: 14; CDR3nt: TGTGCCAGCAGTTTCAGGGGCTTTGACACTGAAGCTTTCTTT; CDR3aa: CASSFRGFDTEAFF
abundance: .; d_gene: .; j_gene: TRBJ1-4; v_gene: TRBV19; len: 14; CDR3nt: TGTGCCAGTAGTATTGGAGCCAGCGAGGGAAAACTGTTTTTT; CDR3aa: CASSIGASEGKLFF
abundance: few; d_gene: .; j_gene: TRBJ1-1; v_gene: TRBV7-3; len: 14; CDR3nt: TGTGCCAGCAGCTCCAGTGGGGGGAACACTGAAGCTTTCTTT; CDR3aa: CASSSSGGNTEAFF
abundance: .; d_gene: .; j_gene: TRBJ1-5; v_gene: TRBV19; len: 14; CDR3nt: TGTGCCAGTACAATCCAGGGTACCAATCAGCCCCAGCATTTT; CDR3aa: CASTIQGTNQPQHF
abundance: .; d_gene: .; j_gene: TRBJ1-1; v_gene: TRBV5-1; len: 16; CDR3nt: TGCGCCAGCAGCTTGGGGGAGGGTTTGGAGAACACTGAAGCTTTCTTT; CDR3aa: CASSLGEGLENTEAFF
abundance: .; d_gene: TRBD1; j_gene: TRBJ2-1; v_gene: TRBV4-2; len: 15; CDR3nt: TGTGCCAGCAGCCTTACACGGACAGGGGACACTGAGCAGTTCTTC; CDR3aa: CASSLTRTGDTEQFF
abundance: .; d_gene: .; j_gene: TRBJ1-1; v_gene: TRBV6-1; len: 14; CDR3nt: TGTGCCAGCAACATCCTACAGGTTAACACTGAAGCTTTCTTT; CDR3aa: CASNILQVNTEAFF
abundance: .; d_gene: TRBD1; j_gene: TRBJ1-2; v_gene: TRBV14; len: 14; CDR3nt: TGTGCCAGCAGCCTCGGACAGGGTTGGTATGGCTACACCTTC; CDR3aa: CASSLGQGWYGYTF
abundance: .; d_gene: TRBD2; j_gene: TRBJ2-7; v_gene: TRBV2; len: 15; CDR3nt: TGTGCCAGCAGTGATAGGGGCCTAGCGGGAGTTGAGCAGTACTTC; CDR3aa: CASSDRGLAGVEQYF
abundance: .; d_gene: TRBD1; j_gene: TRBJ2-7; v_gene: TRBV11-2; len: 16; CDR3nt: TGTGCCAGCTCCTCTAGACCGGGACAGAGCTCCTACGAGCAGTACTTC; CDR3aa: CASSSRPGQSSYEQYF
abundance: .; d_gene: .; j_gene: TRBJ2-1; v_gene: TRBV9; len: 15; CDR3nt: TGTGCCAGCAGCCCCCGCGCAGGGACCTACAATGAGCAGTTCTTC; CDR3aa: CASSPRAGTYNEQFF
abundance: once; d_gene: .; j_gene: TRBJ1-4; v_gene: TRBV5-8; len: 15; CDR3nt: TGTGCCAGCAGCTTGATCCCGGGAACTAATGAAAAACTGTTTTTT; CDR3aa: CASSLIPGTNEKLFF
abundance: .; d_gene: TRBD1; j_gene: TRBJ1-1; v_gene: TRBV5-1; len: 15; CDR3nt: TGCGCCAGCAGCTTGGCTCAGGGGGCGGGAACTGAAGCTTTCTTT; CDR3aa: CASSLAQGAGTEAFF
abundance: .; d_gene: .; j_gene: TRBJ2-1; v_gene: TRBV10-3; len: 11; CDR3nt: TGTGCCATCAGTGAGGCGAATGAGCAGTTCTTC; CDR3aa: CAISEANEQFF
abundance: .; d_gene: .; j_gene: TRBJ1-4; v_gene: TRBV7-2; len: 18; CDR3nt: TGTGCCAGCAGCTTCGCGGTTTTAAGGGGTGGGATGGAGGAAAAACTGTTTTTT; CDR3aa: CASSFAVLRGGMEEKLFF
abundance: .; d_gene: .; j_gene: TRBJ2-3; v_gene: TRBV6-5; len: 13; CDR3nt: TGTGCCAGCACCGGGGATGGCACAGATACGCAGTATTTT; CDR3aa: CASTGDGTDTQYF